This TCR beta chain was obtained from a study of blood T cell repertoires in COVID-19 (TCRdb year 2020). Regarding the research as a whole: Samples from collaborators originated in the United States, Italy and Spain and spanned both the acute and convalescent phases of COVID-19. The material from the prospective study consisted of cDNA or gDNA derived from T cells, B-cell-depleted T cells, or PBMCs. Deeply sampled blood TCRbeta repertoires from subjects exposed to, actively infected with, or recovered from COVID-19 were included in the dataset. The repertoires were released in a freely available public database meant as a resource for research on the immune response to SARS-CoV-2. Samples came from the ongoing ImmuneRACE study (first 160 participants) plus 1,254 subjects from 6 global collaborators. A de-identified subject ID, COVID-19 status, age in years and sex were almost always included in the sample metadata. Where available, HLA class I and class II types were taken from metadata supplied by the sample provider and were not determined by assay-based typing.

The immunoSEQ Assay, a bias-controlled multiplex PCR, was used to amplify TCRbeta CDR3 regions from genomic DNA. For the original study's pipeline: The number of nucleated cells in each sample was estimated by amplification of reference gene primers within the assay. To quantify the absolute abundance of each unique TCRbeta CDR3 rearrangement, sequence reads were collapsed and filtered. For each sample, productive Simpson clonality was calculated by taking the square root of Simpson's diversity index across productive rearrangements. TCRdb mirrors the immuneACCESS table, restricted to in-frame sequences. Some clones are absent from its copies; in checked studies, under half trace to an unresolved V gene, and the reason for the others is unknown. V and J calls and clone size follow that table, whereas D and trimming were derived from the DNA. This sample is represented by around 150,000 clones; approximately 80% of them were singletons. Jointly, the top ten make up around 7.2% of the sample.

In regard to this clone: The clone's antigen remains unknown. There are no base qualities to consult, and no much larger clone falls within one base.

The collaborating institutions used their own protocols to collect whole blood in K2EDTA tubes. For TCRbeta analysis, collaborators shipped samples in one of three forms: frozen whole blood, isolated PBMCs, or DNA extracted from either of those sample types. V is cut by 0 bases and J by 4 bases, and the space between the germline ends is 12 bases. CDR3 length: 15 amino acids, cysteine to phenylalanine. This entry keeps only the CDR3 DNA: 45 bases, framed from base 1. CDR1 is given as LGHNA and CDR2 as YSLEER, both from the germline V gene. Overall study results and their limits: How much clinical and demographic metadata was included differed by source and by participant, and the metadata was provided uncurated.

Sequenced sample: peripheral blood. In this chain, TRBV4-3 is recombined with TRBJ1-1; confidence is insufficient to name the D gene. This TCR came from a woman aged 50 to 65 in a cohort sampled during active or convalescent COVID-19. The sequenced DNA: TGCGCCAGCAGCCAAGATCCAATTGCGGGCACTGAAGCTTTCTTT. Its protein is CASSQDPIAGTEAFF.